These 32 T cell receptor beta chains were all obtained from the same sample, sequenced in a study of control samples from healthy donors and cancer patients. Repertoires were generated with immunoSEQ multiplex PCR, while TCRdb's copy carries only in-frame clones and drops some. The table records about 130,000 clones, 90% of them present only once. The sequencing sample was made of blood. These receptor sequences come from a man younger than 30 in good health.

The CDR3 sequence is CASSLAGGSTDTQYF. DNA of the CDR3: TGTGCCAGCAGCTTAGCGGGGGGCAGCACAGATACGCAGTATTTT. The genes are TRBV7-9 and TRBJ2-3, with D perhaps assigned TRBD1 or TRBD2 (6 bases each). V was pared by 0 bases and J by 0 bases, with 7 bases between. Germline CDR1 reads SEHNR; CDR2 reads FQNEAQ (reference sequence). This CDR3 is 15 amino acids long.

The rearrangement links TRBV15 to TRBJ1-2, with no clear D. CDR3 length equals 12 residues. Germline CDR1 and CDR2: LNHNV and YYDKDF (reference sequence). The V end lost 4 bases, the J end lost 6 bases, and 9 bases lay between the germline ends. CDR3 protein: CATSNRGNGYTF. Written as DNA, the CDR3 is TGTGCCACCAGCAATCGAGGGAATGGCTACACCTTC. Drawing the rest from reference TRBV15 and TRBJ1-2, the complete variable domain is DAMVIQNPRYQVTQFGKPVTLSCSQTLNHNVMYWYQQKSSQAPKLLFHYYDKDFNNEADTPDNFQSRRPNTSFCFLDIRSPGLGDTAMYLCATSNRGNGYTFGSGTRLTVV.

The V and J genes are TRBV7-9 and TRBJ1-6, with 7 bases aligning to TRBD1. Germline V lookup: CDR1 SEHNR, CDR2 FQNEAQ (reference sequence). This CDR3 contains 16 residues. Trimming cost V 5 bases and J 1 base; bases outside gene matches: 5. The CDR3 protein is CASSRTGESYNSPLHF. The CDR3 DNA reads TGTGCCAGCAGCCGTACAGGGGAGTCCTATAATTCACCCCTCCACTTT.

This sequence joins TRBV6-4 and TRBJ2-3; 8 bases agree with TRBD1. The J segment lost 2 bases and the V segment lost 8 bases, leaving 9 bases of the junction unmatched. The CDR3 has 15 residues. CDR1 and CDR2 from the germline V gene are MRHNA and SNTAGT. CDR3 sequence reads: CASRSGTGPTDTQYF. The DNA for the CDR3 is TGTGCCAGCCGATCCGGGACAGGTCCCACAGATACGCAGTATTTT.

The chain employs TRBV29-1 and TRBJ1-1; TRBD1 matches at 7 bases. V was pared by 7 bases and J by 7 bases, with 12 bases of the junction left unmatched. CDR1 is SQVTM and CDR2 is ANQGSEA in the germline V gene. The CDR3 has 13 residues. As DNA, the CDR3 is TGCAGCGCCGTCGGACAGGCCAGCCATGAAGCTTTCTTT. Translated: CSAVGQASHEAFF.

This clone was seen only once. This chain uses TRBV29-1 with TRBJ2-7, with D maybe TRBD2 (5 bases). The V gene's germline CDR1 is SQVTM and CDR2 ANQGSEA. V was clipped by 3 bases and J by 1 base, with 10 bases between them. This CDR3 contains 13 residues. The CDR3 here is CSVELTGSYEQYF. The CDR3 DNA follows: TGCAGCGTTGAGTTGACGGGGTCCTACGAGCAGTACTTC.

Only a few counts were recorded for this clone. The chain employs TRBV4-1 and TRBJ2-2; maybe TRBD1 (6 bases). The germline V gene encodes CDR1 MGHRA and CDR2 YSYEKL. The CDR3 has 14 residues. The V and J ends lost 5 bases and 5 bases respectively, with 12 bases between them. CDR3 protein: CASSSQGQTGELFF. The CDR3 nucleotides read TGCGCCAGCAGCTCCCAAGGACAGACCGGGGAGCTGTTTTTT.

The chain's CDR3 is CASSPGQGNFGTEAFF. In DNA form, the CDR3 reads TGTGCCAGCAGCCCGGGACAGGGTAATTTTGGCACTGAAGCTTTCTTT. This chain uses TRBV7-2 with TRBJ1-1; 9 positions agree with TRBD1. Germline CDR1 reads SGHTA; CDR2 reads FQGNSA. V lost 5 bases to trimming and J lost 4 bases; unmatched junction nucleotides: 11. This CDR3 has 16 amino acids. Supplemented by reference TRBV7-2 and TRBJ1-1, the full variable domain reads GAGVSQSPSNKVTEKGKDVELRCDPISGHTALYWYRQSLGQGLEFLIYFQGNSAPDKSGLPSDRFSAERTGGSVSTLTIQRTQQEDSAVYLCASSPGQGNFGTEAFFGQGTRLTVV.

The chain links TRBV7-6 to TRBJ2-1, with 9 nucleotides matching TRBD2. There are 18 residues in the CDR3. V dropped 1 base and J dropped 8; count of bases not matched to a gene: 15. CDR1 and CDR2 (germline): SGHVS, FNYEAQ. The CDR3 region has the DNA TGTGCCAGCAGCTTAGGAGCGGGGGGCCGGGTTGCGAACGATGAGCAGTTCTTC. Translation gives CASSLGAGGRVANDEQFF.

Written as DNA, the CDR3 is TGTGCCAGCAGTTTAGATTTCGGTGCAACTAATGAAAAACTGTTTTTT. It encodes CASSLDFGATNEKLFF. The gene calls are TRBV28 and TRBJ1-4, with D unresolved. This CDR3 is built from 16 residues. The germline V gene encodes CDR1 MDHEN and CDR2 SYDVKM. With 2 bases removed from V and 0 bases from J, the gap between germline ends came to 10 bases.

The genes are TRBV6-5 and TRBJ1-6; D not resolved. The CDR3 loop spans 14 amino acids. The germline CDR1 and CDR2 sequences are MNHEY and SVGAGI. Trimming left V 7 bases short and J 7 bases short, with 14 bases between. DNA for the CDR3: TGTGCCAGCACCCCGACGACCGCAAATTCACCCCTCCACTTT. It specifies CASTPTTANSPLHF.

This chain joins TRBV30 and TRBJ1-5; no clear D gene. This CDR3 contains 13 residues. Germline CDR1 is GTSNPN and CDR2 is SVGIG (reference sequence). Trimming pared 1 base from V and 9 bases from J, leaving 13 bases between. CDR3 sequence reads: CAWSGRSLPPQHF. The DNA for the CDR3 is TGTGCCTGGAGTGGGCGGTCCCTACCGCCCCAGCATTTT.

J is TRBJ2-3 and V is TRBV5-4; possibly TRBD2 for D (6 bases). The germline V gene has CDR1 SGHNT and CDR2 YYREEE (reference sequence). The ends were cut back, 3 bases at V and 4 bases at J, with 9 bases in the middle. This CDR3 has 13 residues. The CDR3 sequence is CASSWDWSDTQYF. The CDR3 nucleotides read TGTGCCAGCAGCTGGGACTGGTCAGATACGCAGTATTTT.

The chain uses TRBV9 and TRBJ1-3; the D is unclear. CDR3 size: 14 residues. V lost 1 base and J 1 base, leaving 6 bases between the germline ends. Germline CDR1 reads SGDLS; CDR2 reads YYNGEE. CDR3: CASSVLGSGNTIYF. The CDR3 DNA reads TGTGCCAGCAGCGTATTAGGGTCTGGAAACACCATATATTTT.

This rearrangement joins TRBV6-6 to TRBJ1-5; no firm D call. Looked up from germline, CDR1 is MNHNY and CDR2 is SVGAGI (reference sequence). Trimming removed 2 bases at V and 3 bases at J, with 8 bases between. The CDR3 consists of 14 residues. The CDR3 region is CASSYANLNQPQHF. CDR3 DNA: TGTGCCAGCAGTTACGCGAATCTCAATCAGCCCCAGCATTTT.

This chain joins TRBV10-3 and TRBJ2-1; D gene unclear. Germline V gives CDR1 ENHRY, CDR2 SYGVKD. The CDR3 covers 11 residues. V gave up 7 bases and J gave up 7 bases, with 8 bases separating them. The CDR3 here is CAIKGSNEQFF. For the CDR3, the DNA is TGTGCCATCAAAGGGTCGAATGAGCAGTTCTTC.

The chain couples TRBV9 to TRBJ1-2; a possible D gene is TRBD1 (5 bases). Germline V gives CDR1 SGDLS, CDR2 YYNGEE. V shed 5 bases and J shed 2 bases, with 16 bases lying between them. CDR3 length: 15 residues. CDR3 DNA: TGTGCCAGCAGTGGGAGACAGATCTTGAACTATGGCTACACCTTC. Translated: CASSGRQILNYGYTF.

The V gene is TRBV30, the J gene TRBJ2-1, with 10 bases aligning to TRBD2. The V gene's germline CDR1 is GTSNPN and CDR2 SVGIG (reference sequence). The junction had 7 bases not matched to a gene; V was cut back by 1 base and J by 7 bases. The CDR3 sequence is 15 residues long. The CDR3 DNA follows: TGTGCCTGGAGTGAGGGGACTAGCGTATCGAATGAGCAGTTCTTC. It encodes CAWSEGTSVSNEQFF.

This chain uses TRBV29-1 with TRBJ1-1; D ambiguous. V was cut by 6 bases and J by 2 bases, with 19 bases left in between. Germline V gene sequence: CDR1 SQVTM, CDR2 ANQGSEA. CDR3 length: 15 residues. The CDR3 sequence is CSVVLDGRSNTEAFF. DNA for the CDR3: TGCAGCGTCGTACTCGATGGACGTTCTAACACTGAAGCTTTCTTT.

The chain combines TRBV14 with TRBJ1-1, with 8 bases that match TRBD1. From germline, CDR1 is SGHDN and CDR2 FVKESK. The CDR3 extends over 13 amino acids. Germline trimming cut 4 bases from V and 4 bases from J; bases unmatched to any gene: 2. The CDR3 is CASSLTGGTEAFF. As DNA, the CDR3 is TGTGCCAGCAGCCTTACAGGGGGCACTGAAGCTTTCTTT.

This chain joins TRBV4-1 and TRBJ1-2; D is unresolved. CDR3 size: 15 residues. Germline CDR1 is MGHRA and CDR2 is YSYEKL. Deletions cut 0 bases from V and 4 bases from J, with 12 bases between. CDR3 DNA sequence: TGCGCCAGCAGCCAAGATCAAACAGTCTTCTATGGCTACACCTTC. This codes for CASSQDQTVFYGYTF.

The V gene is TRBV6-1, the J gene TRBJ1-2, with 9 bases fitting TRBD1. CDR3 length: 13 amino acids. Germline V CDR1 and CDR2: MNHNS, SASEGT. V shed 1 base, J shed 6 bases, and the junction held 0 bases outside the gene matches. The CDR3 spells CASSEGTGDGYTF. Written as DNA, the CDR3 is TGTGCCAGCAGTGAAGGGACAGGGGATGGCTACACCTTC.

V is TRBV7-3 and J is TRBJ2-1; TRBD1 or TRBD2 may be the D gene (5 bases each). CDR3 length: 13 amino acids. The germline V and J ends were trimmed by 3 bases and 7 bases, with 10 bases remaining between them. CDR1 SGHTA and CDR2 FQGTGA come from the germline V gene. CDR3 coding DNA: TGTGCCAGCAGCTTCAGGGACCGGAATGAGCAGTTCTTC. Its translation is CASSFRDRNEQFF.

The rearrangement uses TRBV11-2 and TRBJ2-7; TRBD1 matches 7 bases. The CDR3 is made up of 14 amino acids. Germline V gene sequence: CDR1 SGHAT, CDR2 FQNNGV. After removal of 0 bases from V and 2 bases from J, the junction contained 1 base not matched to a gene. The chain's CDR3 is CASSLEGGAYEQYF. In DNA form, the CDR3 reads TGTGCCAGCAGCTTAGAAGGGGGCGCCTACGAGCAGTACTTC.

The V and J genes are TRBV30 and TRBJ2-7; D perhaps matches TRBD1 (6 bases). V lost 3 bases and J 3 bases, leaving 12 bases between the germline ends. The CDR3 runs 13 residues. Looked up from germline, CDR1 is GTSNPN and CDR2 is SVGIG (reference sequence). CDR3 sequence: CAWSDRLGYEQYF. CDR3 sequence (DNA): TGTGCCTGGAGCGACAGGTTGGGCTACGAGCAGTACTTC.

This clone was seen only a few times. The chain is built from TRBV2 and TRBJ2-2; TRBD1 matches 7 bases. The CDR3 has 14 residues. V lost 7 bases to trimming and J lost 0 bases; unmatched junction nucleotides: 2. The V gene's germline CDR1 is SNHLY and CDR2 FYNNEI. CDR3 loop: CASIQGANTGELFF. The CDR3, as DNA: TGTGCCAGCATCCAGGGGGCGAACACCGGGGAGCTGTTTTTT.

The rearrangement joins TRBV2 to TRBJ1-1; TRBD1 matches at 8 bases. CDR3 length: 15 amino acids. Germline V gene data show CDR1 as SNHLY and CDR2 as FYNNEI. V dropped 6 bases and J dropped 2; count of bases not matched to a gene: 8. The CDR3 here is CASSLRDRGNTEAFF. CDR3 nucleotide sequence: TGTGCCAGCAGCCTCAGAGACAGGGGCAACACTGAAGCTTTCTTT. The full variable domain, completed using reference TRBV2 and TRBJ1-1, is EPEVTQTPSHQVTQMGQEVILRCVPISNHLYFYWYRQILGQKVEFLVSFYNNEISEKSEIFDDQFSVERPDGSNFTLKIRSTKLEDSAMYFCASSLRDRGNTEAFFGQGTRLTVV.

This chain connects TRBV4-1 to TRBJ1-4; D remains ambiguous. Germline loops: CDR1 MGHRA, CDR2 YSYEKL. This CDR3 has 13 amino acids. V lost 1 base, J lost 7 bases, and 7 bases lay in between. Here the CDR3 reads CASSQVIVEKLFF. The CDR3 bases are TGCGCCAGCAGCCAAGTCATAGTTGAAAAACTGTTTTTT.

The chain joins TRBV27 to TRBJ1-3; 11 bases align to TRBD1. Germline assignment: CDR1 MNHEY and CDR2 SMNVEV (reference sequence). The CDR3 is made up of 17 amino acids. Trimming removed 3 bases from V and 4 bases from J; junction bases left unmatched: 8. CDR3 residues: CASSFPSGDRGGNTIYF. CDR3 DNA sequence: TGTGCCAGCAGTTTTCCCTCGGGGGACAGGGGGGGAAACACCATATATTTT.

The CDR3 protein is CSTTGFYGYTF. CDR3 nucleotide sequence: TGCAGCACGACAGGGTTCTATGGCTACACCTTC. V and J are TRBV29-1 and TRBJ1-2; TRBD1 aligns across 7 bases. This CDR3 contains 11 residues. Looked up from germline, CDR1 is SQVTM and CDR2 is ANQGSEA. Trimming removed 8 bases from V and 4 bases from J; junction bases left unmatched: 4.

This clone appeared a few times. The chain employs TRBV18 and TRBJ2-7, with D perhaps matching TRBD2 (6 bases). The ends were cut back, 6 bases at V and 1 base at J, with 13 bases in the middle. The germline V gene encodes CDR1 KGHSH and CDR2 LQKENI. The CDR3 sequence is 14 residues long. For the CDR3, the DNA is TGTGCCAGCTCGGAGGGTTATCGTTCCTACGAGCAGTACTTC. This gives the protein CASSEGYRSYEQYF.

This clone has just one count. The chain links TRBV19 to TRBJ2-7; tentatively, D is TRBD2 (6 bases). Looked up from germline, CDR1 is LNHDA and CDR2 is SQIVND (reference sequence). Trimming pared 5 bases from V and 2 bases from J, leaving 10 bases between. The CDR3 is 13 amino acids. The CDR3 is CASSAGPTYEQYV. As DNA, the CDR3 is TGTGCCAGTAGTGCGGGACCGACCTACGAGCAGTACGTC.